These T cell receptor beta chains were read from a single sample in a study of cytomegalovirus exposure and HLA in healthy donors. This table comes from immunoSEQ multiplex PCR, and its TCRdb copy is limited to in-frame clones, with some not included. The repertoire holds about 170,000 clones, about 62% seen once, with over 2.5% in the top ten. Material for sequencing was PBMCs. The receptor set was obtained from a middle-aged man in good health and CMV-seronegative. CDR3s include the opening cysteine and the closing phenylalanine or tryptophan. A D gene is named only where the DNA matches it firmly. Size tells how often a clone was seen (once, few, many) or the class of an expanded clone, and some rows leave it out.

CASSTGGSSSSPLHF	TGTGCCAGTTCGACAGGGGGCTCCTCGTCTTCACCCCTCCACTTT	NA	TRBV21-1	few	TRBJ1-6
CASSPRESNGNTIYF	TGCGCCAGCAGCCCACGCGAGAGTAACGGAAACACCATATATTTT	NA	TRBV5-1	NA	TRBJ1-3
CASSSRAGGERNEQYF	TGTGCCAGCAGTTCCCGAGCGGGGGGCGAAAGGAACGAGCAGTACTTC	TRBD2	TRBV28	NA	TRBJ2-7
CASSLGGGDEQFF	TGCGCCAGCAGCTTGGGGGGAGGGGATGAGCAGTTCTTC	TRBD2	TRBV5-1	NA	TRBJ2-1
CASSTGGVGELFF	TGTGCCAGTAGTACGGGGGGAGTCGGGGAGCTGTTTTTT	TRBD2	TRBV19	few	TRBJ2-2
CASSLNPGGLGEQYF	TGTGCCAGCAGCCTAAATCCGGGGGGCTTGGGCGAGCAGTACTTC	NA	TRBV7-2	NA	TRBJ2-7
CASSPDTTGANTEAFF	TGCGCCAGCAGCCCAGACACGACAGGAGCGAACACTGAAGCTTTCTTT	NA	TRBV5-1	NA	TRBJ1-1
CASSDRGGTEAFF	TGTGCCAGCAGTGACAGGGGTGGCACTGAAGCTTTCTTT	NA	TRBV2	NA	TRBJ1-1
CASRSHRGVNEQFF	TGTGCCAGCAGAAGCCACAGGGGTGTCAATGAGCAGTTCTTC	TRBD1	TRBV6-5	NA	TRBJ2-1
CASSSSRVVAYNEQFF	TGTGCCAGCAGCTCGTCTCGAGTAGTTGCCTACAATGAGCAGTTCTTC	NA	TRBV5-4	few	TRBJ2-1
CASSYQVKGYEQYF	TGTGCCAGCAGTTACCAGGTGAAAGGCTACGAGCAGTACTTC	NA	TRBV6-5	NA	TRBJ2-7
CAIRSRGDEYGYTF	TGTGCCATCAGGTCTCGGGGGGATGAATACGGCTACACCTTC	NA	TRBV10-3	few	TRBJ1-2
CASSLNPVASLPYEQYF	TGTGCCAGCAGCTTAAACCCCGTGGCTAGTTTGCCCTACGAGCAGTACTTC	NA	TRBV13	NA	TRBJ2-7
CASSTDRGRNEQFF	TGTGCCAGTAGTACGGACAGGGGGCGGAATGAGCAGTTCTTC	TRBD1	TRBV19	NA	TRBJ2-1
CASSSPDRVENIQYF	TGTGCCAGCAGTTCCCCGGACAGGGTTGAAAACATTCAGTACTTC	TRBD1	TRBV6-6	NA	TRBJ2-4
CASSGFGGRLDYGYTF	TGTGCCAGCAGTGGATTTGGCGGGCGACTTGACTATGGCTACACCTTC	NA	TRBV2	few	TRBJ1-2
CASSSIGTVRSEAFF	TGTGCCAGCAGCTCAATAGGGACAGTTCGATCTGAAGCTTTCTTT	TRBD1	TRBV5-4	NA	TRBJ1-1
CASSEKVTEAFF	TGTGCCAGCAGTGAAAAGGTGACAGAAGCTTTCTTT	NA	TRBV6-1	NA	TRBJ1-1
CAWGQDHIIEQYF	TGTGCCTGGGGACAGGACCACATTATAGAGCAGTACTTC	TRBD1	TRBV30	NA	TRBJ2-7
CASSISGDSRYGYTF	TGTGCCAGTAGTATTTCGGGCGACAGTCGTTATGGCTACACCTTC	NA	TRBV19	few	TRBJ1-2
CASSLGATSSEAFF	TGCGCCAGCAGCTTGGGAGCTACCTCTTCTGAAGCTTTCTTT	NA	TRBV5-1	NA	TRBJ1-1